This T cell receptor beta chain was identified during a study of cytomegalovirus exposure and HLA in healthy donors. Study-level background: A prior analysis found about 120 million unique TCR beta sequences from around 200 million T cells.

Primers for the PCR totalled 60 Vbeta and 13 Jbeta. Produced via immunoSEQ multiplex PCR; TCRdb's table is partial and in-frame only. Of roughly 120,000 clones listed, 60% to 85% were seen once; the top ten hold around 5%. The CDR3 is 15 amino acids. Germline V gene sequence: CDR1 SGHDT, CDR2 YYEEEE. Losses at the gene ends were 2 bases for V and 2 bases for J; bases not matched to a gene: 5. All donors participated as healthy donors of bone marrow. Though probably carrying unrecorded immune exposures, donors were nominally healthy at sampling. The TCR originated in a man aged 45-65 years in good health and CMV-seropositive. The chain combines TRBV5-6 with TRBJ2-7; 9 positions agree with TRBD1. Sequencing input: PBMCs. The CDR3, as DNA: TGTGCCAGCAGCTTTGCTGGGACAGGGACCTACGAGCAGTACTTC. It codes for CASSFAGTGTYEQYF.